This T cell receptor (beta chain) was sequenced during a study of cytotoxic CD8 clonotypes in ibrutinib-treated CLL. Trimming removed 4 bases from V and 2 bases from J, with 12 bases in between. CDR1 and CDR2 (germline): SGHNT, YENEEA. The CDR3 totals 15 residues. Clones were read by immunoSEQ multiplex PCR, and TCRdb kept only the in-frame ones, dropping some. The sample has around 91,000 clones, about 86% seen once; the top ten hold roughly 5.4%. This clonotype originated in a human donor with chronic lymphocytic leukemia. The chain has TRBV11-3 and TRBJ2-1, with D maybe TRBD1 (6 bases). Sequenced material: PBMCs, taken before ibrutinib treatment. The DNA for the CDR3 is TGTGCCAGCAGCTCCGACAGGCAGCCCTACAATGAGCAGTTCTTC. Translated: CASSSDRQPYNEQFF.